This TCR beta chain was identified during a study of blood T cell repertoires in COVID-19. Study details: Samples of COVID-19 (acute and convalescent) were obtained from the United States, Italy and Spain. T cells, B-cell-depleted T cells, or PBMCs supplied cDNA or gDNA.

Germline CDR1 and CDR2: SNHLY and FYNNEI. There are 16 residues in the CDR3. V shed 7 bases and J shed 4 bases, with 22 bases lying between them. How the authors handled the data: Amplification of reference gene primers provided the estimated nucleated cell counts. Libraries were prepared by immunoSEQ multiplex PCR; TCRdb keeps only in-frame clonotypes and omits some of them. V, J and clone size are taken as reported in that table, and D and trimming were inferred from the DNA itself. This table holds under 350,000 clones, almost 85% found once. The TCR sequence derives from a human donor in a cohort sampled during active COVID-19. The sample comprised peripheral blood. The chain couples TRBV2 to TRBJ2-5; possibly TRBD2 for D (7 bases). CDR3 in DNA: TGTGCCAGCACGAGGGGGGGGGCCGGTTTGGCAGAGACCCAGTACTTC. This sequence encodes CASTRGGAGLAETQYF.